The T cell receptor beta chain under discussion was sequenced for a study of cytomegalovirus exposure and HLA in healthy donors. V was clipped by 9 bases and J by 0 bases; unmatched bases: 7. This CDR3 has 14 residues. CDR1 and CDR2 (germline): WSHSY, SAAADI. About this clone: The antigen remains unidentified.

13 Jbeta primers and 60 Vbeta primers were used for the PCR. The method was immunoSEQ multiplex PCR; TCRdb's version includes in-frame clones alone and lacks a portion of them. The table has under 150,000 clones, 60% to 85% seen once. Study-level findings and limits: When presence/absence was analysed, sequencing depth was taken to be roughly uniform across donors.

Sequenced input: PBMCs. The genes are TRBV10-2 and TRBJ2-7; 8 bases agree with TRBD1. This sequence originates from a man aged 40-50 years in good health and CMV-seropositive. CDR3 DNA: TGCGCCAGTCTCAACAGGGGGAACTCCTACGAGCAGTACTTC. Amino acids: CASLNRGNSYEQYF.